This T cell receptor (beta chain) emerged from a study of blood T cell repertoires in COVID-19. Study-level information: Whether acute or convalescent, the COVID-19 samples came from the United States, Italy and Spain. Sources were T cells, B-cell-depleted T cells, or PBMCs; the material itself was cDNA or gDNA.

Enrollment of patients from Seattle took place during active infection, with longitudinal follow-up. Per the authors' pipeline: Amplification of reference gene primers provided the estimated nucleated cell counts. Data came from immunoSEQ multiplex PCR; TCRdb stores just in-frame clones and leaves some out. That table furnishes V, J and clone size, whereas the DNA furnished D and trimming. Counted here are 300,000 to 400,000 clones, over 80% occurring once; the ten biggest clones make up around 9.9%. The V gene end was trimmed by 5 bases and the J gene end by 2 bases; junction bases not matched to a gene: 12. This CDR3 is built from 16 residues. Germline CDR1 MNHEY, CDR2 SVGEGT.

The source material was peripheral blood. The chain joins TRBV6-2 or TRBV6-3 to TRBJ2-7; 7 bases map to TRBD2. This sequence was found in a man aged 25 to 45 with COVID-19, enrolled during active disease. The CDR3 region is CASSLFARTRAYEQYF. DNA of the CDR3: TGTGCCAGCAGTCTTTTTGCAAGGACTAGGGCCTACGAGCAGTACTTC.